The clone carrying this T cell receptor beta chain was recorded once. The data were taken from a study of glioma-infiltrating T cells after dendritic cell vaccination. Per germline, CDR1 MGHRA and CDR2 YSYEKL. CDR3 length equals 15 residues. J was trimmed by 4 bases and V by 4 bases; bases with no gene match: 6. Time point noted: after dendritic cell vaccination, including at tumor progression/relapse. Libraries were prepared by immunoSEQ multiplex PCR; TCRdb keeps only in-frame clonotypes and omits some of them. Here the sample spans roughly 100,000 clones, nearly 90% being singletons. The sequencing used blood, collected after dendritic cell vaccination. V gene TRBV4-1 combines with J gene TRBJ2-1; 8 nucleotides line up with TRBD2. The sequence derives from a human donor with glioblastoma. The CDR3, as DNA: TGCGCCAGCAGCCTGGGACTAGTAGCTTACAATGAGCAGTTCTTC. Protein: CASSLGLVAYNEQFF.